The 27 T cell receptor beta chains below come from one sample, sequenced in a study of cytomegalovirus exposure and HLA in healthy donors. 60 Vbeta and 13 Jbeta primers were used in PCR. Only in-frame clones appear in the TCRdb table, and some are missing; sequencing was by immunoSEQ multiplex PCR. Among 160,000 or so clones listed, roughly 88% were seen once. Sequencing was performed on PBMCs. Every receptor here comes from a man aged 50-59 years in good health and CMV-seropositive.

V gene TRBV9 combines with J gene TRBJ1-4; 7 nucleotides line up with TRBD1. V shed 2 bases and J 6 bases; nucleotides not matched to a gene: 4. This CDR3 contains 14 residues. From germline, CDR1 is SGDLS and CDR2 YYNGEE. CDR3 region: CASSVPGTDEKLFF. CDR3 DNA sequence: TGTGCCAGCAGCGTCCCCGGGACAGATGAAAAACTGTTTTTT. The full variable domain, its missing parts supplied by reference TRBV9 and TRBJ1-4, is DSGVTQTPKHLITATGQRVTLRCSPRSGDLSVYWYQQSLDQGLQFLIQYYNGEERAKGNILERFSAQQFPDLHSELNLSSLELGDSALYFCASSVPGTDEKLFFGSGTQLSVL.

The rearrangement uses TRBV7-3 and TRBJ1-2; D not resolved. CDR1 SGHTA and CDR2 FQGTGA come from the germline V gene. The CDR3 is 15 amino acids. The ends were cut back, 3 bases at V and 6 bases at J, with 17 bases in the middle. The chain's CDR3 is CASSFRQDSRNGYTF. The CDR3 region has the DNA TGTGCCAGCAGCTTTAGGCAGGATTCTCGAAATGGCTACACCTTC.

Here the CDR3 reads CASSHPKTSGSDTQYF. The DNA of the CDR3 is TGCGCCAGCAGCCACCCAAAGACTAGCGGTTCAGATACGCAGTATTTT. V is TRBV4-1 and J is TRBJ2-3; 9 nucleotides agree with TRBD2. The CDR3 sequence is 16 residues long. Germline V gene lookup returns CDR1 MGHRA and CDR2 YSYEKL. V gave up 3 bases and J gave up 4 bases; unmatched junction bases: 8.

V usage is TRBV10-2 and J usage is TRBJ1-2, with 11 bases matching TRBD1. The CDR3 totals 16 residues. The germline V gene has CDR1 WSHSY and CDR2 SAAADI. V trimming: 6 bases; J trimming: 6 bases; junction bases outside the gene matches: 12. The CDR3 sequence: CASRTRLGTGGDGYTF. The DNA of the CDR3 is TGCGCCAGCAGAACCAGGCTTGGGACAGGGGGAGATGGCTACACCTTC.

The CDR3 DNA follows: TGTGCCAGTAGGTACAGGGGGCTGGGTGAAGCTTTCTTT. Translation: CASRYRGLGEAFF. This chain links TRBV19 with TRBJ1-1; 9 bases are a match to TRBD1. CDR3 length: 13 residues. V lost 6 bases and J lost 7; bases outside the gene matches: 6. CDR1 and CDR2 from the germline V gene are LNHDA and SQIVND (reference sequence).

This sequence joins TRBV7-3 and TRBJ2-6; D gene uncertain. Germline-derived CDR1 and CDR2 are SGHTA and FQGTGA. The CDR3 covers 14 residues. The ends were cut back, 4 bases at V and 0 bases at J, with 4 bases in the middle. The CDR3 coding sequence is TGTGCCAGCAGCTCGAGCTCTGGGGCCAACGTCCTGACTTTC. It encodes CASSSSSGANVLTF.

J is TRBJ2-3 and V is TRBV11-2, with 9 positions matching TRBD2. The CDR3 runs 15 residues. Germline V gene sequence: CDR1 SGHAT, CDR2 FQNNGV. J lost 1 base, V lost 8 bases, and 7 bases had no gene match. CDR3 nucleotide sequence: TGTGCCAGCTCGCGGGAGGGGCTCGGCACAGATACGCAGTATTTT. Its translation is CASSREGLGTDTQYF.

The chain joins TRBV11-2 to TRBJ1-1; D unresolved. In germline, CDR1 is SGHAT, CDR2 FQNNGV. Trimming removed 1 base from V and 1 base from J, with 4 bases in between. This CDR3 has 13 amino acids. This chain's CDR3 is CASSLAGNTEAFF. CDR3 bases: TGTGCCAGCAGCTTAGCCGGGAACACTGAAGCTTTCTTT. Together with reference TRBV11-2 and TRBJ1-1, the CDR3 gives the full variable domain: EAGVAQSPRYKIIEKRQSVAFWCNPISGHATLYWYQQILGQGPKLLIQFQNNGVVDDSQLPKDRFSAERLKGVDSTLKIQPAKLEDSAVYLCASSLAGNTEAFFGQGTRLTVV.

The chain combines TRBV5-6 with TRBJ2-3; 7 bases fit TRBD1. Germline V gene sequence: CDR1 SGHDT, CDR2 YYEEEE. The CDR3 is 17 amino acids. V lost 2 bases, J lost 6 bases, and 15 bases stayed unmatched. The CDR3 region has the DNA TGTGCCAGCAGCTTACGGTTGACAGGGTCGCCGTGGGATACGCAGTATTTT. It specifies CASSLRLTGSPWDTQYF.

The V call is TRBV10-1, the J call TRBJ1-3; no clear D. This CDR3 comprises 15 residues. V lost 1 base to trimming and J lost 0 bases, with 7 bases between them. The germline V gene encodes CDR1 WNHNN and CDR2 SYGVQD (reference sequence). In DNA form, the CDR3 reads TGCGCCAGCAGTGAGTGGACTTCCTCTGGAAACACCATATATTTT. It codes for CASSEWTSSGNTIYF.

The chain joins TRBV10-3 to TRBJ2-2; D ambiguous. This CDR3 has 13 residues. Trimming pared 5 bases from V and 6 bases from J, leaving 10 bases between. The germline V gene has CDR1 ENHRY and CDR2 SYGVKD. For the CDR3, the DNA is TGTGCCATCAGTACACATTATCCCGGGGAGCTGTTTTTT. Amino acids: CAISTHYPGELFF.

V and J are TRBV6-5 and TRBJ1-3; 9 nucleotides agree with TRBD1. Losses at the gene ends were 0 bases for V and 4 bases for J; bases not matched to a gene: 4. Germline lookup yields CDR1 MNHEY and CDR2 SVGAGI. The CDR3 is 16 amino acids. DNA of the CDR3: TGTGCCAGCAGTTACTCGCTCGGGACAGGGGGAAACACCATATATTTT. Translated: CASSYSLGTGGNTIYF.

This clone was detected only once. The genes are TRBV9 and TRBJ1-2, with D tentatively TRBD1 (5 bases). The V and J ends lost 0 bases and 7 bases respectively, with 16 bases between them. In germline, CDR1 is SGDLS, CDR2 YYNGEE. The CDR3 is 15 residues long. The CDR3, as DNA: TGTGCCAGCAGCGTAGTCCCAGGGAACGAAGGTGGCTACACCTTC. Its protein is CASSVVPGNEGGYTF.

The chain is built from TRBV7-7 and TRBJ2-6; D may be TRBD1 (5 bases). The V gene lost 5 bases and the J gene lost 0 bases, with 17 bases spanning the gap. The CDR3 sequence is 18 residues long. CDR1 is SSHAT, CDR2 FNYEAQ, per germline (reference sequence). Here the CDR3 DNA reads TGTGCCAGCAGCCCAGTGTTTACAGGAGCCTCTGGGGCCAACGTCCTGACTTTC. Protein sequence: CASSPVFTGASGANVLTF.

The rearrangement links TRBV6-1 to TRBJ1-4; 9 nucleotides match TRBD1. The CDR3 sequence is 13 residues long. Per the germline V gene, CDR1 is MNHNS and CDR2 is SASEGT. J was trimmed by 7 bases and V by 8 bases; bases with no gene match: 5. CDR3 bases: TGTGCCAGCCCAGACAGGGGGGGTGAAAAACTGTTTTTT. It yields the protein CASPDRGGEKLFF.

V gene TRBV6-6 combines with J gene TRBJ1-1; 7 bases are shared with TRBD1. The trim removed 10 bases at V and 5 bases at J, leaving 7 bases unmatched. Per germline, CDR1 MNHNY and CDR2 SVGAGI (reference sequence). This CDR3 region has 12 residues. CDR3 nucleotides: TGTGCCACCCGGACAGGAAGGACTGAAGCTTTCTTT. This codes for CATRTGRTEAFF.

Turning to this clone: Other DNA sequences in this specimen translate into the identical CDR3. The chain links TRBV19 to TRBJ2-2; weak D call: TRBD1 (6 bases). Trimming pared 10 bases from V and 0 bases from J, leaving 15 bases between. CDR1 is LNHDA and CDR2 is SQIVND in the germline V gene (reference sequence). The CDR3 contains 15 residues. This CDR3 is CATSPGTPNTGELFF. The CDR3 DNA sequence: TGTGCCACCTCACCGGGGACACCGAACACCGGGGAGCTGTTTTTT.

The chain combines TRBV14 with TRBJ2-1; the match to TRBD1 covers 8 bases. In germline, CDR1 is SGHDN, CDR2 FVKESK. The CDR3 extends over 13 amino acids. After removal of 5 bases from V and 10 bases from J, the junction contained 7 bases not matched to a gene. CDR3 coding DNA: TGTGCCAGCAGCTTTAAACAGGGGGTCGAGCAGTTCTTC. This sequence encodes CASSFKQGVEQFF.

This chain joins TRBV9 and TRBJ2-1; possibly TRBD1 for D (6 bases). Per the germline V gene, CDR1 is SGDLS and CDR2 is YYNGEE. The CDR3 has 15 residues. Deletions cut 3 bases from V and 7 bases from J, with 17 bases between. The CDR3 protein is CASSENGARGNEQFF. The CDR3 DNA is TGTGCCAGCAGCGAGAACGGTGCTAGGGGGAATGAGCAGTTCTTC.

The V gene is TRBV5-1, the J gene TRBJ1-1; D might be TRBD1 (6 bases). The CDR3 has 14 amino acids. Trimming took off 2 bases at V and 4 bases at J, with 12 bases between the two ends. Per the germline V gene, CDR1 is SGHRS and CDR2 is YFSETQ. CDR3 protein: CASSFRGEGTEAFF. The CDR3 DNA follows: TGCGCCAGCAGCTTCAGGGGTGAGGGCACTGAAGCTTTCTTT.

The chain combines TRBV9 with TRBJ2-2; 7 bases match TRBD2. J gave up 3 bases and V 0 bases, and 5 bases lay outside the gene matches. The CDR3 is 16 residues long. Germline V gene data show CDR1 as SGDLS and CDR2 as YYNGEE. CDR3: CASSVAGGGDTGELFF. CDR3 nucleotides: TGTGCCAGCAGCGTAGCGGGAGGCGGAGACACCGGGGAGCTGTTTTTT.

The J gene is TRBJ1-1, the V gene TRBV7-3; D is possibly TRBD1 (6 bases). This CDR3 contains 14 residues. The V gene's germline CDR1 is SGHTA and CDR2 FQGTGA. Trimming took off 5 bases at V and 3 bases at J, with 13 bases between the two ends. CDR3 region: CASSTGGRDTEAFF. The CDR3 DNA follows: TGTGCCAGCAGCACGGGGGGCAGGGACACTGAAGCTTTCTTT.

The chain is built from TRBV4-2 and TRBJ2-3, with 7 bases fitting TRBD2. J was trimmed by 1 base and V by 1 base; bases with no gene match: 8. From germline, CDR1 is LGHNA and CDR2 YNFKEQ. There are 17 residues in the CDR3. CDR3 sequence reads: CASSQGRTSVGTDTQYF. The CDR3 DNA follows: TGTGCCAGCAGCCAAGGGAGGACTAGTGTGGGCACAGATACGCAGTATTTT.

This chain joins TRBV5-1 and TRBJ1-1; TRBD1 matches 7 bases. The germline gives CDR1 SGHRS, CDR2 YFSETQ. The CDR3 is made up of 16 amino acids. The V segment lost 2 bases and the J segment 4 bases; nucleotides outside the gene matches: 11. In DNA form, the CDR3 reads TGCGCCAGCAGCTTACAGGGGCAGGCTTTAGGCACTGAAGCTTTCTTT. Protein sequence: CASSLQGQALGTEAFF.

This clone was recorded a few times. The chain has TRBV28 and TRBJ1-4; no reliable D call. V lost 3 bases, J lost 8 bases, and 13 bases lay in between. The germline V gene has CDR1 MDHEN and CDR2 SYDVKM. The CDR3 spans 14 residues. The DNA for the CDR3 is TGTGCCAGCAGTTTCGAGGGCAGAGGAGAAAAACTGTTTTTT. Its translation: CASSFEGRGEKLFF. Looking up the rest from reference TRBV28 and TRBJ1-4 gives the full variable domain: DVKVTQSSRYLVKRTGEKVFLECVQDMDHENMFWYRQDPGLGLRLIYFSYDVKMKEKGDIPEGYSVSREKKERFSLILESASTNQTSMYLCASSFEGRGEKLFFGSGTQLSVL.

The chain links TRBV30 to TRBJ2-1, with D hard to call. CDR1 GTSNPN and CDR2 SVGIG come from the germline V gene (reference sequence). This CDR3 spans 15 amino acids. V gave up 0 bases and J gave up 2 bases, with 11 bases separating them. The CDR3 bases are TGTGCCTGGAGTGTACAGACCGCTGCCTACAATGAGCAGTTCTTC. It yields the protein CAWSVQTAAYNEQFF.

The CDR3 DNA reads TGTGCCAGCAGCCCGACAGGGGACCGTGGCTACACCTTC. This translates into CASSPTGDRGYTF. The V call is TRBV11-1, the J call TRBJ1-2; 8 nucleotides align to TRBD1. This CDR3 has 13 amino acids. From germline, CDR1 is SGHAT and CDR2 FQDESV (reference sequence). Losses at the gene ends were 5 bases for V and 7 bases for J; bases not matched to a gene: 6. The full variable domain, with the rest looked up from reference TRBV11-1 and TRBJ1-2, is EAEVAQSPRYKITEKSQAVAFWCDPISGHATLYWYRQILGQGPELLVQFQDESVVDDSQLPKDRFSAERLKGVDSTLKIQPAELGDSAMYLCASSPTGDRGYTFGSGTRLTVV.